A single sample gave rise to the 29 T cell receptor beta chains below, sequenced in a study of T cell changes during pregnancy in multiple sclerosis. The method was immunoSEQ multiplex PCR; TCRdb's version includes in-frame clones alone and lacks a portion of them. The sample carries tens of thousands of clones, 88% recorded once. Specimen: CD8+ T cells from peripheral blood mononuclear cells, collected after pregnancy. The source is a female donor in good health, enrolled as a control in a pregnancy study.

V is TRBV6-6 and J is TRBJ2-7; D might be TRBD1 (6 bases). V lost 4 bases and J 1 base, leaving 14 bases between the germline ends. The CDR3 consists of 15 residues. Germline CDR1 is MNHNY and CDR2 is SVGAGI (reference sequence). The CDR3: CASSLQGFGSYEQYF. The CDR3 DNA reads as TGTGCCAGCAGTTTACAGGGTTTCGGGTCCTACGAGCAGTACTTC.

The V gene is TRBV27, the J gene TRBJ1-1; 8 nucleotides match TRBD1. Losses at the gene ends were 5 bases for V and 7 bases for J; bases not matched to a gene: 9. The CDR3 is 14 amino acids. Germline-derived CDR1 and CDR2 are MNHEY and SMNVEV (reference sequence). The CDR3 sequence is CASSPSGQVHEAFF. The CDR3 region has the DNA TGTGCCAGCAGTCCCTCGGGACAGGTCCATGAAGCTTTCTTT.

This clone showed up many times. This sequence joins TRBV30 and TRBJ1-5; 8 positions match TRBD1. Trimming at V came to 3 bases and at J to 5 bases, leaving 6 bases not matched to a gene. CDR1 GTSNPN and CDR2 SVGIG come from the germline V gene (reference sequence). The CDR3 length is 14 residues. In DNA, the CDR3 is TGTGCCTGGAGCGACCGACAGGGGCATCAGCCCCAGCATTTT. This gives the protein CAWSDRQGHQPQHF.

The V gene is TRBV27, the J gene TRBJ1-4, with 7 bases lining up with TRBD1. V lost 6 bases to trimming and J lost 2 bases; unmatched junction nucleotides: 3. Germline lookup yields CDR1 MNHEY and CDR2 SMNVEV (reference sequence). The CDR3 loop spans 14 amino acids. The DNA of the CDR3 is TGTGCCAGCAGCCCAGGGGGGACTAATGAAAAACTGTTTTTT. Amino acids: CASSPGGTNEKLFF.

This chain's CDR3 is CASSLDRFLGHTEAFF. In DNA, the CDR3 is TGTGCCAGCAGCTTGGACAGGTTCTTAGGTCACACTGAAGCTTTCTTT. The chain joins TRBV5-5 to TRBJ1-1; D is perhaps TRBD1 (5 bases). CDR1 is SGHKS and CDR2 is YYEKEE in the germline V gene (reference sequence). Trimming took 0 bases from V and 3 from J, leaving 15 bases between them. This CDR3 comprises 16 residues.

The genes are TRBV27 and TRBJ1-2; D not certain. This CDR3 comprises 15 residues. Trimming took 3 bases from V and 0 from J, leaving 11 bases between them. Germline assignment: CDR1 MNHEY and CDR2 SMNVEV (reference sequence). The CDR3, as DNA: TGTGCCAGCAGTTTGGCAGGAACAGCTAACTATGGCTACACCTTC. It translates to CASSLAGTANYGYTF.

The CDR3 nucleotides read TGCAGTGCTCAGACAGCCTACGAGCAGTACTTC. It yields the protein CSAQTAYEQYF. This rearrangement joins TRBV20-1 to TRBJ2-7; D may be TRBD1 (5 bases). With 5 bases removed from V and 2 bases from J, the gap between germline ends came to 7 bases. Germline CDR1 and CDR2: DFQATT and SNEGSKA (reference sequence). The length of the CDR3 is 11 residues.

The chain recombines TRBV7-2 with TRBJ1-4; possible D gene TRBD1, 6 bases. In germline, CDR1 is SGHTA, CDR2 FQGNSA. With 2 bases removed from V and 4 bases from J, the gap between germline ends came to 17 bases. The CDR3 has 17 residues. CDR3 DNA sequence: TGTGCCAGCAGCTTACCACCCCCACAGGGTCTTAATGAAAAACTGTTTTTT. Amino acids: CASSLPPPQGLNEKLFF.

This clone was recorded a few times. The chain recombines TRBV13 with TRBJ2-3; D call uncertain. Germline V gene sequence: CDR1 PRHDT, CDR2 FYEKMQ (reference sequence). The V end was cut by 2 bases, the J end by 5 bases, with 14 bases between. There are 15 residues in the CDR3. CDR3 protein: CASSLYPNPGDTQYF. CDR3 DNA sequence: TGTGCCAGCAGCTTATATCCCAATCCCGGAGATACGCAGTATTTT. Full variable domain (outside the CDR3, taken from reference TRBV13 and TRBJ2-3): AAGVIQSPRHLIKEKRETATLKCYPIPRHDTVYWYQQGPGQDPQFLISFYEKMQSDKGSIPDRFSAQQFSDYHSELNMSSLELGDSALYFCASSLYPNPGDTQYFGPGTRLTVL.

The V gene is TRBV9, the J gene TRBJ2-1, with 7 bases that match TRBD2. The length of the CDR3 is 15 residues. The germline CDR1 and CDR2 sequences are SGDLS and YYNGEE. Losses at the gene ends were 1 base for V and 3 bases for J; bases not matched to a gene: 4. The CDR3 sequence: CASSVSGAGYNEQFF. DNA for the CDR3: TGTGCCAGCAGCGTAAGCGGGGCCGGCTACAATGAGCAGTTCTTC. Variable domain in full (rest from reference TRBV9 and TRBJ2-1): DSGVTQTPKHLITATGQRVTLRCSPRSGDLSVYWYQQSLDQGLQFLIQYYNGEERAKGNILERFSAQQFPDLHSELNLSSLELGDSALYFCASSVSGAGYNEQFFGPGTRLTVL.

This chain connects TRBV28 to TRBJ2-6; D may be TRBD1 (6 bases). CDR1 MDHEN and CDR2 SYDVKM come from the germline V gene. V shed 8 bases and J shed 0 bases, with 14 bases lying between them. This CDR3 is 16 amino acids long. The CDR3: CASRDKYNSGANVLTF. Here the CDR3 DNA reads TGTGCCAGCCGGGACAAATATAACTCTGGGGCCAACGTCCTGACTTTC.

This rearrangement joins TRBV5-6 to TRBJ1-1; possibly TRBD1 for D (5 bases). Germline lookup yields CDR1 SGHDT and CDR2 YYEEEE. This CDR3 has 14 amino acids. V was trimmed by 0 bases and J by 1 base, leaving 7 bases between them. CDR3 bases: TGTGCCAGCAGCTTGGTGGGGGGGAACACTGAAGCTTTCTTT. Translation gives CASSLVGGNTEAFF.

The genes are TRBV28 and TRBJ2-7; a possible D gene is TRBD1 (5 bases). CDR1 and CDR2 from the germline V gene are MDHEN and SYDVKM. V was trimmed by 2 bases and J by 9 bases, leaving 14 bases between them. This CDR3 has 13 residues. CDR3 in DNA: TGTGCCAGCAGTTTAGCAGGGTCCTTAGGGCAGTACTTC. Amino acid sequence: CASSLAGSLGQYF.

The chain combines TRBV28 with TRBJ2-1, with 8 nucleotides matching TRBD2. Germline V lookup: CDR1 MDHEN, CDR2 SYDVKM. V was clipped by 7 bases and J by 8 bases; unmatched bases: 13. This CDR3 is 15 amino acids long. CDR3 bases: TGTGCCAGCACTCTGGCCGGCGGGGGGTCGGATGAGCAGTTCTTC. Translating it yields CASTLAGGGSDEQFF.

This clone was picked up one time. The CDR3 loop is CASSQELYGTSGFGHYNEQFF. The CDR3, as DNA: TGTGCCAGCAGCCAAGAGCTCTATGGGACTAGTGGATTTGGCCATTACAATGAGCAGTTCTTC. The chain carries TRBV14 and TRBJ2-1; 8 bases are shared with TRBD2. Germline V gene sequence: CDR1 SGHDN, CDR2 FVKESK. V shed 0 bases and J 4 bases; nucleotides not matched to a gene: 20. The CDR3 runs 21 residues.

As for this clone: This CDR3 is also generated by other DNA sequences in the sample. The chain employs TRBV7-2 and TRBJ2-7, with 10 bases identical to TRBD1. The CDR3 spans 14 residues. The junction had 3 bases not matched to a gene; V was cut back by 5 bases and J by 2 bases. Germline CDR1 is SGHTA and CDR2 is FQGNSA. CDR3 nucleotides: TGTGCCAGCAGCCGCGGACAGGGGGCCTACGAGCAGTACTTC. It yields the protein CASSRGQGAYEQYF.

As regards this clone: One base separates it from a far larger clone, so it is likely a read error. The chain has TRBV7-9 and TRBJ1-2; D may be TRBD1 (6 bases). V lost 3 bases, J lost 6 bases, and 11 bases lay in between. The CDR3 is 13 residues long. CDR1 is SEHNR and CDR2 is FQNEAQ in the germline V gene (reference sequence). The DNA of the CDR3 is TGTGCCAGCAGCTTGGCAGGGGCTAATGGCTACACCTTC. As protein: CASSLAGANGYTF.

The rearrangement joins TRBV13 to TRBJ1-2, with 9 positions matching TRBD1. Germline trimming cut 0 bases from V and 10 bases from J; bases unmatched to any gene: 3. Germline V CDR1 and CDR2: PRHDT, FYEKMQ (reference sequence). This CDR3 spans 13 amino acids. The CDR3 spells CASSLGRDRDYTF. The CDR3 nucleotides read TGTGCCAGCAGCTTAGGAAGGGACAGGGACTACACCTTC.

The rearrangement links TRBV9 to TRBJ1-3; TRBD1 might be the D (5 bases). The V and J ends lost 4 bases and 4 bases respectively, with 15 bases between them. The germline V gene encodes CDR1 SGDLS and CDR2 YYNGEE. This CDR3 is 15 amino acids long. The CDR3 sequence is CASSPSAGTGNTIYF. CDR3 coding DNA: TGTGCCAGCAGCCCAAGCGCGGGGACGGGAAACACCATATATTTT.

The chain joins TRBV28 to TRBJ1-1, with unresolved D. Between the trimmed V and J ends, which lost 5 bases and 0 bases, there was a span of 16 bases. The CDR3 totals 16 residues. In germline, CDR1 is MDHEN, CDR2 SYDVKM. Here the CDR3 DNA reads TGTGCCAGCAGTCCACACCGCAGGTTAGTGAACACTGAAGCTTTCTTT. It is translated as CASSPHRRLVNTEAFF.

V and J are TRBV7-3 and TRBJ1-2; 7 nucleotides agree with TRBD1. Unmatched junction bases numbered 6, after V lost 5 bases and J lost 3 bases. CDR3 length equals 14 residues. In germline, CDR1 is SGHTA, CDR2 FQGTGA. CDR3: CASSPGQAHYGYTF. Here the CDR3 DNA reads TGTGCCAGCAGCCCCGGACAGGCCCACTATGGCTACACCTTC.

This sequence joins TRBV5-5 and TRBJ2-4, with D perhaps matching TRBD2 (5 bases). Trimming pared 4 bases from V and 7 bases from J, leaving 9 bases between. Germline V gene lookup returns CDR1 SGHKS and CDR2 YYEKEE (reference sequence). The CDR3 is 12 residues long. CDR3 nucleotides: TGTGCCAGCAGCCTTGGGGAGAACATTCAGTACTTC. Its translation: CASSLGENIQYF.

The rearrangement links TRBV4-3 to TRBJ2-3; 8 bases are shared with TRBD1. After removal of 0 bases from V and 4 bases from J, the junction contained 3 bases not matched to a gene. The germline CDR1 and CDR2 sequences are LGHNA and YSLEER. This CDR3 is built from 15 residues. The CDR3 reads CASSQEDRVADTQYF. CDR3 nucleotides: TGCGCCAGCAGCCAAGAGGACAGGGTAGCAGATACGCAGTATTTT.

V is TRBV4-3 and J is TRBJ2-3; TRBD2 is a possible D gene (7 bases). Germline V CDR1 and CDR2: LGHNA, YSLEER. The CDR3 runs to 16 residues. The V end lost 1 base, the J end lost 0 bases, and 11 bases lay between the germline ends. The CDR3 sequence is CASSQAGGTSTDTQYF. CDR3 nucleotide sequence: TGCGCCAGCAGCCAAGCGGGGGGCACTAGCACAGATACGCAGTATTTT.

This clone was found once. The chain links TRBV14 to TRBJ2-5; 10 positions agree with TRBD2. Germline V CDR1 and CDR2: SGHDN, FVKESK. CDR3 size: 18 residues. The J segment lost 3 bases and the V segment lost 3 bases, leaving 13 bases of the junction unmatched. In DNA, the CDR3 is TGTGCCAGCAGCCAGCTCCCCGGACTAGCGGCATGGGAAGAGACCCAGTACTTC. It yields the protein CASSQLPGLAAWEETQYF.

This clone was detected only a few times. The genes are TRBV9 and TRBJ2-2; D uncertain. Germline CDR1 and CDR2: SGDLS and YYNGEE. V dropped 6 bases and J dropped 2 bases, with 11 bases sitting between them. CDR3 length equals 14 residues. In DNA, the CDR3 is TGTGCCAGCACCCCCACTCTCAACACCGGGGAGCTGTTTTTT. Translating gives CASTPTLNTGELFF.

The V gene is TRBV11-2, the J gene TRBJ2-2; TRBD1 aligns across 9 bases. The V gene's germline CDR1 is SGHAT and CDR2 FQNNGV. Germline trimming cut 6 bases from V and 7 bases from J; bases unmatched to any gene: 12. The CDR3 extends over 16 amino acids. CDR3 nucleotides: TGTGCCAGCAGTTCCACCGGACAGGGGAGAATCGGGGAGCTGTTTTTT. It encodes CASSSTGQGRIGELFF.

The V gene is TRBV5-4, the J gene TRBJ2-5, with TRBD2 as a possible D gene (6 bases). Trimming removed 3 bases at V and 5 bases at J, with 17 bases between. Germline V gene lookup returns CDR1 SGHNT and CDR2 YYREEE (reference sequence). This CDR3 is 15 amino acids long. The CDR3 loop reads CASSYGTYTQETQYF. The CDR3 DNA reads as TGTGCCAGCAGCTACGGGACTTATACTCAGGAGACCCAGTACTTC.

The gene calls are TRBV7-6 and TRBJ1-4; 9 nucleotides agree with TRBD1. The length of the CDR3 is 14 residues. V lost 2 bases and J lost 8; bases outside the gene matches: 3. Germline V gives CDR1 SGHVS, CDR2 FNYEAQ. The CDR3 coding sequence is TGTGCCAGCAGCTTAAGGACAGGGGACGAAAAACTGTTTTTT. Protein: CASSLRTGDEKLFF.